This T cell receptor (beta chain) derives from a study of cytomegalovirus exposure and HLA in healthy donors. Both 60 Vbeta primers and 13 Jbeta primers went into the PCR. Produced via immunoSEQ multiplex PCR; TCRdb's table is partial and in-frame only. Here the sample spans about 130,000 clones, 83% being singletons. V trimming: 6 bases; J trimming: 6 bases; junction bases outside the gene matches: 11. The CDR3 sequence is 14 residues long. CDR1 and CDR2 (germline): MDHEN, SYDVKM. Sequencing was carried out using PBMCs. This chain connects TRBV28 to TRBJ2-7; TRBD1 agrees at 7 bases. The sequence was collected from a girl aged 2-10 years in good health and CMV-seronegative. CDR3 coding DNA: TGTGCCAGCAGATCTGGGACAGTCCTACGCGAGCAGTACTTC. Its protein is CASRSGTVLREQYF.